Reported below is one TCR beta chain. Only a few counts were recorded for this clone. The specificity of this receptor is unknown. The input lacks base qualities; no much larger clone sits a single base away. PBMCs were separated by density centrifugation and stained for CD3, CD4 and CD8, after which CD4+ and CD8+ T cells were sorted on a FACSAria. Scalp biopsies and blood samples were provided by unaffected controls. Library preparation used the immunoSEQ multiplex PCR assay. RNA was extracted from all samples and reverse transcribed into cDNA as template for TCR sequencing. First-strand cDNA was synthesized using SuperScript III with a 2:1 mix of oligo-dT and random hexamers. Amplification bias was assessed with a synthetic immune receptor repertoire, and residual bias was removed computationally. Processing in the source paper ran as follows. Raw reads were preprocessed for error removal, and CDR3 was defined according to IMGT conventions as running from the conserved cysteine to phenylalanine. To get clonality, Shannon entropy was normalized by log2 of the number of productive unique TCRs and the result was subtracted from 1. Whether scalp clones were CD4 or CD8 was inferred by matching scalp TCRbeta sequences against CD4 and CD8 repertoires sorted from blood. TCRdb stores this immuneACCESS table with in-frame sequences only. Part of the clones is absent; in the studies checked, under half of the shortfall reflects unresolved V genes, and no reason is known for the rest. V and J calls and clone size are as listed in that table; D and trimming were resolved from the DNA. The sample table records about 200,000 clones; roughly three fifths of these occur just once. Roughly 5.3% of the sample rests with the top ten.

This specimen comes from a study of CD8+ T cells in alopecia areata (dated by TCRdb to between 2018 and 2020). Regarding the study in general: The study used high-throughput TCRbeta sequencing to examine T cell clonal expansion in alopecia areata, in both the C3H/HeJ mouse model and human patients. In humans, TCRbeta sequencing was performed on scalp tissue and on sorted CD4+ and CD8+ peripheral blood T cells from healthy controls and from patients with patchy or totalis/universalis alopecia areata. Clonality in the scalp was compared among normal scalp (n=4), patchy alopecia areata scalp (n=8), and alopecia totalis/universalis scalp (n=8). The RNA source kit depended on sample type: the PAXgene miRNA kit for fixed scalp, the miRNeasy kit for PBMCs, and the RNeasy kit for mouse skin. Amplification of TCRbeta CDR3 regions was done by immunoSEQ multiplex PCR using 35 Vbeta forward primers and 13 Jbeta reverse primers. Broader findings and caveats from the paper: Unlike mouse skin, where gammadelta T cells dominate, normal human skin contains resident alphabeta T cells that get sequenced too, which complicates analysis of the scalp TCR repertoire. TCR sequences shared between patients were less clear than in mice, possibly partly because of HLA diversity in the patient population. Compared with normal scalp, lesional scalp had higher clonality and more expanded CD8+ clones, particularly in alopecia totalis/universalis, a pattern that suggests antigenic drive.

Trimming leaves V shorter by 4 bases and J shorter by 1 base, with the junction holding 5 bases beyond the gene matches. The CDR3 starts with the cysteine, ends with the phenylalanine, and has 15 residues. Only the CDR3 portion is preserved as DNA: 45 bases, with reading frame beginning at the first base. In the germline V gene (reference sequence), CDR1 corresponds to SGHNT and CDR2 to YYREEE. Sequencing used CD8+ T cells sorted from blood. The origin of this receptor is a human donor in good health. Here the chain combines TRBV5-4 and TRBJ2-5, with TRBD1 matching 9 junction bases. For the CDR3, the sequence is CASSPEGQGQETQYF. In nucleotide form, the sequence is TGTGCCAGCAGCCCAGAGGGACAGGGCCAAGAGACCCAGTACTTC. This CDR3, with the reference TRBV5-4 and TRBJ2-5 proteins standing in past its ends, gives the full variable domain ETGVTQSPTHLIKTRGQQVTLRCSSQSGHNTVSWYQQALGQGPQFIFQYYREEENGRGNFPPRFSGLQFPNYSSELNVNALELDDSALYLCASSPEGQGQETQYFGPGTRLLVL.